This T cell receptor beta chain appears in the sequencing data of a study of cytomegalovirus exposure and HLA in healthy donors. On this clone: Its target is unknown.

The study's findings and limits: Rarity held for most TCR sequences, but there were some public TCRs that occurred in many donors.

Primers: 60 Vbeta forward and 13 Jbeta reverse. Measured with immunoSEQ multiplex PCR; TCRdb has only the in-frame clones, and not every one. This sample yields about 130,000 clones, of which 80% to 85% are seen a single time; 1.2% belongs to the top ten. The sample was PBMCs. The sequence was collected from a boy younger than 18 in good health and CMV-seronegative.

The CDR3 spells CASSVGAAMGYEQYF. The CDR3, as DNA: TGTGCCAGCAGCGTAGGAGCGGCTATGGGCTACGAGCAGTACTTC. The chain links TRBV9 to TRBJ2-7, with D maybe TRBD2 (5 bases). Trimming shortened V by 0 bases and J by 3 bases, and 13 bases separated the two germline ends. CDR3 length: 15 amino acids. The germline V gene has CDR1 SGDLS and CDR2 YYNGEE.